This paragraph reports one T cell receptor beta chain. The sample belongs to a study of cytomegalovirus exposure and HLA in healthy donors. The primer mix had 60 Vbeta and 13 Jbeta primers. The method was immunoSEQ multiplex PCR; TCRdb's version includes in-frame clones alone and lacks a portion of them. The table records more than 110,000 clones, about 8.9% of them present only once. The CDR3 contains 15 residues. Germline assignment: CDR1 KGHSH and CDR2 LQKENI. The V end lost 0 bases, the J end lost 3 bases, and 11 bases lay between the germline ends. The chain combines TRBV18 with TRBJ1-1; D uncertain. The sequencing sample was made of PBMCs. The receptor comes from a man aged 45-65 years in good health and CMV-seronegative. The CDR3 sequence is CASSPPNGKDTEAFF. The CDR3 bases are TGTGCCAGCTCACCACCGAACGGGAAGGACACTGAAGCTTTCTTT. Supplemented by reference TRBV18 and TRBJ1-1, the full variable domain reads NAGVMQNPRHLVRRRGQEARLRCSPMKGHSHVYWYRQLPEEGLKFMVYLQKENIIDESGMPKERFSAEFPKEGPSILRIQQVVRGDSAAYFCASSPPNGKDTEAFFGQGTRLTVV.